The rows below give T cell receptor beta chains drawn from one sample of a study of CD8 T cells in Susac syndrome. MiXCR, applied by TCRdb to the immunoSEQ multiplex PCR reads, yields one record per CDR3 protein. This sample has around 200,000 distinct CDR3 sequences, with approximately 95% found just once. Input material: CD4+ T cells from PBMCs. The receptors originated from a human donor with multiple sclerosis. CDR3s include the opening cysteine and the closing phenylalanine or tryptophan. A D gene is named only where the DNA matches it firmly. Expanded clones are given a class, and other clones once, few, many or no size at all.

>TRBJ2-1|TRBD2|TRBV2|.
CASSGQLAASYNEQFF
TGTGCCAGCAGTGGACAACTAGCGGCGTCCTACAATGAGCAGTTCTTC
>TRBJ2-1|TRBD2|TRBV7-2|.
CASSRSIIAGGSYNEQFF
TGTGCCAGCAGCCGGAGCATCATAGCGGGGGGCTCCTACAATGAGCAGTTCTTC
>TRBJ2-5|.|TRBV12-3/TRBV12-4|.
CASSLSRNQETQYF
TGTGCCAGCAGTTTATCTAGAAACCAAGAGACCCAGTACTTC
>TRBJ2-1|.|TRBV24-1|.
CATSDLRGIEQFF
TGTGCCACCAGTGATTTGCGAGGGATTGAGCAGTTCTTC
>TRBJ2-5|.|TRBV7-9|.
CASSRTGTGETQYF
TGTGCCAGCAGCCGAACCGGGACTGGGGAGACCCAGTACTTC
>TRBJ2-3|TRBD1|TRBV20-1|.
CSARTFGQGMTDTQYF
TGCAGTGCTAGAACTTTTGGACAGGGAATGACAGATACGCAGTATTTT
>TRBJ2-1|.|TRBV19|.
CASSINGGGSGFF
TGTGCCAGTAGTATAAATGGTGGGGGCTCAGGGTTCTTC
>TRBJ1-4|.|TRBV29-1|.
CSVGAERREKLFF
TGCAGCGTTGGGGCAGAAAGGCGTGAAAAACTGTTTTTT
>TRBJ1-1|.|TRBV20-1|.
CSAPIGGNTEAFF
TGCAGTGCTCCTATAGGGGGGAACACTGAAGCTTTCTTT
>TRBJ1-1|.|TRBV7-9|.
CASSLVGTRNTEAFF
TGTGCCAGCAGCTTAGTTGGGACAAGGAACACTGAAGCTTTCTTT
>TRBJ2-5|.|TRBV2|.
CASSEVGQETQYF
TGTGCCAGCAGTGAGGTGGGTCAAGAGACCCAGTACTTC
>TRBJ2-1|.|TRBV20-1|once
CSARDVAGLNEQFF
TGCAGTGCTAGAGATGTGGCAGGGCTAAATGAGCAGTTCTTC
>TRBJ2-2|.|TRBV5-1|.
CASNSGRNHGELFF
TGCGCCAGCAACTCAGGCCGAAACCACGGGGAGCTGTTTTTT
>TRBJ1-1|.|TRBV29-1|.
CSVVTEAFF
TGCAGCGTCGTGACTGAAGCTTTCTTT
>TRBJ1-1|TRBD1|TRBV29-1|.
CSARTGGNTEAFF
TGCAGCGCAAGGACAGGGGGGAACACTGAAGCTTTCTTT
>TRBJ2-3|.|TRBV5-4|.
CASSLAERGDTQYF
TGTGCCAGCAGCTTGGCCGAGCGAGGGGATACGCAGTATTTT
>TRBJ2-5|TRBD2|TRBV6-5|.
CASQKAGGETQYF
TGTGCCAGTCAAAAAGCGGGGGGAGAGACCCAGTACTTC
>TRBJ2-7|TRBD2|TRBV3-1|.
CASSQTSGGDEQYF
TGTGCCAGCAGCCAGACTAGCGGGGGCGACGAGCAGTACTTC
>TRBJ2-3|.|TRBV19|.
CASRSGGLQADTQYF
TGTGCCAGTAGATCGGGCGGCCTCCAGGCGGATACGCAGTATTTT
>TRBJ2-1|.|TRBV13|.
CASSPRNNAYNEQFF
TGTGCCAGCAGCCCACGTAACAACGCCTACAATGAGCAGTTCTTC
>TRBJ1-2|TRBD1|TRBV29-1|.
CSATRDSHSGTF
TGCAGCGCCACCCGGGACAGCCATTCTGGCACCTTC
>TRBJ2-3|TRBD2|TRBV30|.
CAWSDTGGPWDTQYF
TGTGCCTGGAGCGACACGGGGGGTCCGTGGGATACGCAGTATTTT
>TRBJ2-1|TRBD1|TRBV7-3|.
CASSLTGQGGNEQFF
TGTGCCAGCAGCTTAACAGGACAGGGTGGGAATGAGCAGTTCTTC
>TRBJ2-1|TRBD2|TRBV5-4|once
CASSPGGLFYNEQFF
TGTGCCAGCAGCCCGGGGGGGCTATTCTACAATGAGCAGTTCTTC
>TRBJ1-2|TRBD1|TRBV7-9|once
CASSAFPGQGTSYGYTF
TGTGCCAGCAGCGCCTTCCCCGGACAGGGAACGTCCTATGGCTACACCTTC
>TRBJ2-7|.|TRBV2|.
CASLNRDVAYEQYF
TGTGCCAGCCTTAACCGGGACGTAGCCTACGAGCAGTACTTC
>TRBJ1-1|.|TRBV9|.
CASSPYDTLWTEAFF
TGTGCCAGCAGCCCTTACGACACCCTGTGGACTGAAGCTTTCTTT
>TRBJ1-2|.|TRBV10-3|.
CAISESSYGYTF
TGTGCCATCAGTGAGTCTTCGTATGGCTACACCTTC
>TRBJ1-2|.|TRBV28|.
CASSIEDNYGYTF
TGTGCCAGCAGCATAGAGGATAACTATGGCTACACCTTC
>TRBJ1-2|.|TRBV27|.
CASGLTPSYGYTF
TGTGCCAGCGGGTTGACACCTAGCTATGGCTACACCTTC
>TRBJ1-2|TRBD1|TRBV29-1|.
CSASGGDYGYTF
TGCAGCGCCTCAGGGGGAGACTATGGCTACACCTTC
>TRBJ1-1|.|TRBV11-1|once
CASSLGAENTEAFF
TGTGCCAGCAGCTTAGGGGCAGAGAACACTGAAGCTTTCTTT
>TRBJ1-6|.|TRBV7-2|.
CASSTGPHSLHF
TGTGCCAGCAGCACAGGACCCCACTCACTCCACTTT
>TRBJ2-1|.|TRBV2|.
CASRRGTWDEQFF
TGTGCCAGCAGGCGCGGGACGTGGGATGAGCAGTTCTTC
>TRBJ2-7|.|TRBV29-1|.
CSVEGTPYEQYF
TGCAGCGTTGAGGGGACACCCTACGAGCAGTACTTC
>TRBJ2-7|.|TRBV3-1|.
CASSLGQQTYEQYF
TGTGCCAGCAGCCTCGGACAGCAAACCTACGAGCAGTACTTC
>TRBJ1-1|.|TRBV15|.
CATSRDPQGTEAFF
TGTGCCACCAGCAGGGATCCTCAGGGCACCGAAGCTTTCTTT
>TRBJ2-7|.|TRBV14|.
CASSLGVEQYF
TGTGCCAGCAGCCTTGGGGTCGAGCAGTACTTC
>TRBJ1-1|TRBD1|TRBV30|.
CAWLRDRGLNTEAFF
TGTGCCTGGCTCCGGGACAGAGGATTGAACACTGAAGCTTTCTTT
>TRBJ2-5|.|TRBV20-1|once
CSARRNQYQETQYF
TGCAGTGCTAGAAGGAACCAGTATCAAGAGACCCAGTACTTC